One T cell receptor (beta chain) is described in this entry. Repertoires were generated with immunoSEQ multiplex PCR, while TCRdb's copy carries only in-frame clones and drops some. This table has about 160,000 clones, roughly 88% appearing once. The data stem from a study of blood T cell repertoires in COVID-19. Overall study context: Sample material is recorded as cDNA or gDNA derived from T cells, B-cell-depleted T cells, or PBMCs.

This CDR3 is 13 amino acids long. Germline lookup yields CDR1 SGHAT and CDR2 FQNNGV. The V and J genes are TRBV11-2 and TRBJ1-1, with 9 bases identical to TRBD1. This sequence was found in a woman older than 75 with active or convalescent COVID-19. What was sequenced was peripheral blood. The CDR3 nucleotides are TGTGCGGCCCAGGCGACAGGGGGTACTGAAGCTTTCTTT. Its translation: CAAQATGGTEAFF. The full variable domain, its missing parts supplied by reference TRBV11-2 and TRBJ1-1, is EAGVAQSPRYKIIEKRQSVAFWCNPISGHATLYWYQQILGQGPKLLIQFQNNGVVDDSQLPKDRFSAERLKGVDSTLKIQPAKLEDSAVYLCAAQATGGTEAFFGQGTRLTVV.